This T cell receptor beta chain originates from a study of Graves' ophthalmopathy and Graves' hyperthyroidism. Whole-study context: Where ophthalmopathy was absent within 18 months of follow-up, hyperthyroidism was stable. Overall study findings and caveats: Ophthalmopathy was separated from stable hyperthyroidism by a 13-signature model with over 85% sensitivity and approximately 81% specificity. The authors also found most expanded thyroid clonotypes above 0.001 frequency in blood.

Orbital computed tomography, thyroid ultrasound, TRAb, serum thyroxine and clinical symptoms formed the basis of diagnosis. CDR3 length: 19 amino acids. Trimming pared 8 bases from V and 0 bases from J, leaving 25 bases between. CDR1 and CDR2 from the germline V gene are SGHTA and FQGTGA. TCR beta CDR3 amplification used RNA transcripts. First-round RT-PCR used HTBI primers; second-round multiplex PCR followed. In TCRdb, the multiplex PCR reads were re-called with MiXCR into one record per CDR3 protein. Of approximately 1.2 million distinct CDR3 sequences detected, approximately 35% appear once; the ten largest clones hold 11%. Comment on this clonotype: No antigen is known for it.

Input material: peripheral blood or thyroid tissue (not recorded which). This sequence originates from an adult man with Graves' hyperthyroidism. The V call is TRBV7-3, the J call TRBJ2-2, with D perhaps TRBD1 (6 bases). CDR3 DNA sequence: TGTGCCAGCGGAAACGAACAGGGCCCCAGCCGTTCGAACACCGGGGAGCTGTTTTTT. This codes for CASGNEQGPSRSNTGELFF.